This T cell receptor (beta chain) was identified in a study of cytomegalovirus exposure and HLA in healthy donors. In regard to this clone: Its target is not known.

The PCR made use of 60 Vbeta and 13 Jbeta primers. Method: immunoSEQ multiplex PCR; TCRdb's copy keeps in-frame clones and lacks some. The table records fewer than 100,000 clones, over 60% of them present only once. The CDR3 is 15 residues long. Unmatched junction bases numbered 7, after V lost 6 bases and J lost 1 base. Germline V gives CDR1 MNHEY, CDR2 SVGAGI. General observations from the study: Later on, an analysis found that several of the most significant clusters appeared to be linked to common viral pathogens, which included parvovirus B19.

This receptor was obtained from a female donor in good health and CMV-seronegative. Sequencing was done on a sample of PBMCs. The chain has TRBV6-5 and TRBJ2-7; 9 bases agree with TRBD2. In DNA form, the CDR3 reads TGTGCCAGCAGGTCCGGGACTAGCCGTTCCTACGAGCAGTACTTC. It specifies CASRSGTSRSYEQYF.